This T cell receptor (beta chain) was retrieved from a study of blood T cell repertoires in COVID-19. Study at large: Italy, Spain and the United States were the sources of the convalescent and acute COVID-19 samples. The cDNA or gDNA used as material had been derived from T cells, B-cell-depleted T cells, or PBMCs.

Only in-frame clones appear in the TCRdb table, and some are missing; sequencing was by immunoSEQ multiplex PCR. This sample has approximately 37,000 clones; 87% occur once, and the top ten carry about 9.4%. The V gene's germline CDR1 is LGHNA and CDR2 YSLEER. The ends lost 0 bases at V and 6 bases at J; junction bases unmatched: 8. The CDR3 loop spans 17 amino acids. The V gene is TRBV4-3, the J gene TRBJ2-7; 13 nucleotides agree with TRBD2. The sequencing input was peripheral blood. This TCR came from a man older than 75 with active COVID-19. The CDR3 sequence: CASSQDPGLAGRSEQYF. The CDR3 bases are TGCGCCAGCAGCCAAGATCCGGGACTAGCGGGAAGAAGCGAGCAGTACTTC.